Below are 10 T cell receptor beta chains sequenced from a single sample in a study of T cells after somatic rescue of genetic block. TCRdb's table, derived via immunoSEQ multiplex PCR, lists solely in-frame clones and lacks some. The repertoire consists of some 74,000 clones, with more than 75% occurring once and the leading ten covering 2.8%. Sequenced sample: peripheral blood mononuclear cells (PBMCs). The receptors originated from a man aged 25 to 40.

CDR3 sequence: CASSVGRGRTGELFF. The CDR3 DNA reads as TGTGCCAGCAGTGTGGGACGGGGCCGCACCGGGGAGCTGTTTTTT. The chain uses TRBV2 and TRBJ2-2, with D possibly called TRBD1 or TRBD2 (5 bases each). With 4 bases removed from V and 4 bases from J, the gap between germline ends came to 13 bases. The CDR3 length is 15 residues. In germline, CDR1 is SNHLY, CDR2 FYNNEI. Complete variable domain (other parts from reference TRBV2 and TRBJ2-2): EPEVTQTPSHQVTQMGQEVILRCVPISNHLYFYWYRQILGQKVEFLVSFYNNEISEKSEIFDDQFSVERPDGSNFTLKIRSTKLEDSAMYFCASSVGRGRTGELFFGEGSRLTVL.

The CDR3 region has the DNA TGTGCCAGCAGCTTACCGGGACAGGGTACCTACGAGCAGTACTTC. It encodes CASSLPGQGTYEQYF. The gene calls are TRBV5-4 and TRBJ2-7, with 9 positions matching TRBD1. The CDR3 is made up of 15 amino acids. V trimming: 2 bases; J trimming: 2 bases; junction bases outside the gene matches: 5. Germline loops: CDR1 SGHNT, CDR2 YYREEE (reference sequence).

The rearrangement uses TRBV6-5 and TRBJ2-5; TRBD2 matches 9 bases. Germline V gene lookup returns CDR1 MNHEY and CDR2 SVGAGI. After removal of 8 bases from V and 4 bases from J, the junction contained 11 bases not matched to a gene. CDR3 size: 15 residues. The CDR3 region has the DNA TGTGCCAGCCTAGGGCGGCGGGGGGGCGGAGAGACCCAGTACTTC. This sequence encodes CASLGRRGGGETQYF.

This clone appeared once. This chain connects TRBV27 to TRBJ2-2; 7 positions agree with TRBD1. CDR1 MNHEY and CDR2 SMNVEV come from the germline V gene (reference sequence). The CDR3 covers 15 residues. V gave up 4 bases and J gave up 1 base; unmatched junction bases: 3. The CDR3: CASSWGTVNTGELFF. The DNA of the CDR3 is TGTGCCAGCAGTTGGGGGACAGTGAACACCGGGGAGCTGTTTTTT.

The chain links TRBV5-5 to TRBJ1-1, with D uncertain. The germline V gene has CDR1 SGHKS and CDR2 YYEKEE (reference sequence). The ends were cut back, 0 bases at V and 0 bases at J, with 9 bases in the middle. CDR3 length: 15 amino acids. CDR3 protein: CASSLAGNVNTEAFF. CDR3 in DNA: TGTGCCAGCAGCTTGGCCGGGAATGTGAACACTGAAGCTTTCTTT. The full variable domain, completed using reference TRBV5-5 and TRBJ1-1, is DAGVTQSPTHLIKTRGQQVTLRCSPISGHKSVSWYQQVLGQGPQFIFQYYEKEERGRGNFPDRFSARQFPNYSSELNVNALLLGDSALYLCASSLAGNVNTEAFFGQGTRLTVV.

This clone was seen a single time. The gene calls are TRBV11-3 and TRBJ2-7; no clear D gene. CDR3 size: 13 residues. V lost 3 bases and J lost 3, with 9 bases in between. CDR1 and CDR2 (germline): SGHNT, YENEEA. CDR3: CASSLTRDYEQYF. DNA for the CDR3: TGTGCCAGCAGCTTGACTCGAGACTACGAGCAGTACTTC.

This CDR3 is CASSLEGYSDTQYF. The CDR3 coding sequence is TGTGCCAGCAGCTTAGAGGGCTATTCAGATACGCAGTATTTT. J is TRBJ2-3 and V is TRBV7-9; no clear D. From germline, CDR1 is SEHNR and CDR2 FQNEAQ (reference sequence). V was shortened by 1 base and J by 4 bases, with 9 bases between the two germline ends. This CDR3 spans 14 amino acids.

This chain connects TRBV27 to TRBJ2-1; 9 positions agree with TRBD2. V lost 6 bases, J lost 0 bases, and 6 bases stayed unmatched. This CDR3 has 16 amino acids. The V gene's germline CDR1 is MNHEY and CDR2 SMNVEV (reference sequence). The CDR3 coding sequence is TGTGCCAGCAGCCGCGGGGGGGGCAGCTCCTACAATGAGCAGTTCTTC. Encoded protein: CASSRGGGSSYNEQFF.

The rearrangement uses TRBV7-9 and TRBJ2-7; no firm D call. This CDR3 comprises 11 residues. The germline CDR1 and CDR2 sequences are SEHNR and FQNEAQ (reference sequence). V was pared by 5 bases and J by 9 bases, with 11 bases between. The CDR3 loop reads CASSNNEGQYF. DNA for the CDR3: TGTGCCAGCAGCAATAACGAAGGGCAGTACTTC. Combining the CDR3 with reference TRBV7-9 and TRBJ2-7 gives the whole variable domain DTGVSQNPRHKITKRGQNVTFRCDPISEHNRLYWYRQTLGQGPEFLTYFQNEAQLEKSRLLSDRFSAERPKGSFSTLEIQRTEQGDSAMYLCASSNNEGQYFGPGTRLTVT.

CDR3 loop: CASSVSTGYEQYF. CDR3 sequence (DNA): TGTGCCAGTAGTGTTTCAACAGGGTACGAGCAGTACTTC. The chain recombines TRBV19 with TRBJ2-7, with a possible D match to TRBD1 (6 bases). The CDR3 spans 13 residues. V was shortened by 5 bases and J by 4 bases, with 12 bases between the two germline ends. Germline-derived CDR1 and CDR2 are LNHDA and SQIVND (reference sequence).